What follows describes a single TCR beta chain. The data were obtained in a study of blood T cell repertoires in COVID-19. The germline V gene has CDR1 SGHTA and CDR2 FQGNSA. The CDR3 has 13 amino acids. Trimming took 3 bases from V and 3 from J, leaving 9 bases between them. Produced via immunoSEQ multiplex PCR; TCRdb's table is partial and in-frame only. This table holds 220,000 or so clones, 80% to 95% found once. This TCR derives from a man between 60 and 75 years old with COVID-19, enrolled during active disease. The sample was peripheral blood. The V and J genes are TRBV7-2 and TRBJ2-7; D is possibly TRBD1 (6 bases). Here the CDR3 reads CASSLDSLYEQYF. CDR3 in DNA: TGTGCCAGCAGCTTGGACAGCCTCTACGAGCAGTACTTC.